The 30 T cell receptor beta chains below all came from one sample that was sequenced in a study of blood T cell repertoires in COVID-19. Clones were sequenced by immunoSEQ multiplex PCR, and TCRdb holds only the in-frame ones, with some missing. The sample has about 370,000 clones; around 87% are singletons. Material for sequencing was peripheral blood. The receptors originated from a woman under 40 with COVID-19, enrolled during active disease.

This clone was found once. The chain is built from TRBV6-4 and TRBJ2-7; 8 nucleotides line up with TRBD1. The CDR3 is 14 residues long. V was pared by 11 bases and J by 3 bases, with 12 bases of the junction left unmatched. The germline V gene encodes CDR1 MRHNA and CDR2 SNTAGT. Written as DNA, the CDR3 is TGTGCCGGGACAGGTCGAGAACGGATCTACGAGCAGTACTTC. This codes for CAGTGRERIYEQYF.

CDR3 protein: CASSLRSVSYNEQFF. In nucleotides, the CDR3 is TGCGCCAGCAGCCTCCGTAGCGTGTCCTACAATGAGCAGTTCTTC. The V gene is TRBV5-1, the J gene TRBJ2-1; tentatively, D is TRBD2 (5 bases). Germline lookup yields CDR1 SGHRS and CDR2 YFSETQ. CDR3 length equals 15 residues. V gave up 4 bases and J gave up 1 base, with 12 bases separating them.

V gene TRBV6-1 combines with J gene TRBJ2-7, with 8 bases aligning to TRBD2. The J segment lost 5 bases and the V segment lost 3 bases, leaving 6 bases of the junction unmatched. This CDR3 is built from 14 residues. CDR1 is MNHNS, CDR2 SASEGT, per germline. CDR3 sequence (DNA): TGTGCCAGCAGTGAGGGACTAGTCCCCGACGAGCAGTACTTC. This gives the protein CASSEGLVPDEQYF.

The chain carries TRBV29-1 and TRBJ2-1; D gene uncertain. V was shortened by 3 bases and J by 9 bases, with 6 bases between the two germline ends. In germline, CDR1 is SQVTM, CDR2 ANQGSEA. This CDR3 spans 10 amino acids. DNA for the CDR3: TGCAGCGTTGAGACTCTTGAGCAGTTCTTC. The encoded protein is CSVETLEQFF.

DNA of the CDR3: TGTGCCAGCTCACCCACAGGGAACTATGGCTACACCTTC. Protein product: CASSPTGNYGYTF. The V gene is TRBV18, the J gene TRBJ1-2, with D possibly being TRBD1 (6 bases). Deletions cut 3 bases from V and 2 bases from J, with 7 bases between. The V gene's germline CDR1 is KGHSH and CDR2 LQKENI. The CDR3 sequence is 13 residues long.

The V and J genes are TRBV2 and TRBJ2-7, with TRBD1 as a possible D gene (6 bases). The CDR3 covers 14 residues. Germline CDR1 reads SNHLY; CDR2 reads FYNNEI. V lost 7 bases and J 1 base, leaving 14 bases between the germline ends. The DNA of the CDR3 is TGTGCCAGCATCCTTTGGGACATGTCCTACGAGCAGTACTTC. Encoded protein: CASILWDMSYEQYF.

The V call is TRBV5-5, the J call TRBJ2-5; D possibly corresponds to TRBD2 (5 bases). The germline V gene has CDR1 SGHKS and CDR2 YYEKEE (reference sequence). CDR3 size: 15 residues. Trimming removed 4 bases at V and 5 bases at J, with 18 bases between. The CDR3 is CASSPGESDRETQYF. CDR3 DNA: TGTGCCAGCAGCCCCGGGGAGTCGGATCGGGAGACCCAGTACTTC. Supplemented by reference TRBV5-5 and TRBJ2-5, the full variable domain reads DAGVTQSPTHLIKTRGQQVTLRCSPISGHKSVSWYQQVLGQGPQFIFQYYEKEERGRGNFPDRFSARQFPNYSSELNVNALLLGDSALYLCASSPGESDRETQYFGPGTRLLVL.

This chain connects TRBV2 to TRBJ2-1, with D possibly matching TRBD2 (5 bases). This CDR3 region has 15 residues. V was cut by 4 bases and J by 6 bases, with 16 bases left in between. The germline gives CDR1 SNHLY, CDR2 FYNNEI. CDR3 protein: CASSVGQRSGNEQFF. In DNA form, the CDR3 reads TGTGCCAGCAGTGTTGGGCAGCGGTCGGGCAATGAGCAGTTCTTC.

On this clone: Other DNA sequences from this sample encode an identical CDR3 as well. The rearrangement uses TRBV2 and TRBJ2-3; 10 bases are shared with TRBD1. The CDR3 contains 14 residues. CDR1 and CDR2 from the germline V gene are SNHLY and FYNNEI. V lost 6 bases to trimming and J lost 1 base; unmatched junction nucleotides: 1. DNA of the CDR3: TGTGCCAGCAGCGGACAGGGGGGCACAGATACGCAGTATTTT. It translates to CASSGQGGTDTQYF.

The chain uses TRBV4-1 and TRBJ2-7; maybe TRBD2 (6 bases). Germline loops: CDR1 MGHRA, CDR2 YSYEKL. V lost 0 bases and J lost 5, with 8 bases in between. This CDR3 contains 13 residues. In nucleotides, the CDR3 is TGCGCCAGCAGCCAAGAGGGGGAGGACGAGCAGTACTTC. It yields the protein CASSQEGEDEQYF.

The gene calls are TRBV3-1 (or the pseudogene TRBV3-2) and TRBJ1-6; a weak D match, TRBD1 (6 bases). The germline V gene encodes CDR1 LGHDT and CDR2 YNNKEL (reference sequence). Between the trimmed V and J ends, which lost 1 base and 9 bases, there was a span of 13 bases. The length of the CDR3 is 15 residues. The CDR3 loop is CASSQGGQWGSPLHF. In DNA, the CDR3 is TGTGCCAGCAGCCAAGGGGGACAATGGGGTTCACCCCTCCACTTT.

This clone was observed a handful of times. The rearrangement uses TRBV5-1 and TRBJ1-1, with D unclear. CDR3 length equals 14 residues. Trimming pared 1 base from V and 1 base from J, leaving 8 bases between. Per germline, CDR1 SGHRS and CDR2 YFSETQ. CDR3 DNA: TGCGCCAGCAGCTTGAGTCAGGCGAACACTGAAGCTTTCTTT. Translating gives CASSLSQANTEAFF.

The chain is built from TRBV9 and TRBJ2-7; 7 bases match TRBD1. V trimming: 0 bases; J trimming: 2 bases; junction bases outside the gene matches: 5. The CDR3 totals 15 residues. Germline V gives CDR1 SGDLS, CDR2 YYNGEE. CDR3 in DNA: TGTGCCAGCAGCGTAGGGGACAGTCCGACCTACGAGCAGTACTTC. Its protein product is CASSVGDSPTYEQYF.

The chain links TRBV28 to TRBJ2-7; 8 nucleotides agree with TRBD1. Trimming took 0 bases from V and 4 from J; bases not matched to a gene: 14. The CDR3 extends over 18 amino acids. CDR1 is MDHEN, CDR2 SYDVKM, per germline. CDR3 DNA: TGTGCCAGCAGTTTATGGGGGCTTAGGGACAGGACGACTTACGAGCAGTACTTC. Protein: CASSLWGLRDRTTYEQYF.

The rearrangement links TRBV27 to TRBJ1-5, with a tentative D call TRBD1 (5 bases). This CDR3 is 13 amino acids long. The germline V and J ends were trimmed by 6 bases and 4 bases, with 10 bases remaining between them. CDR1 is MNHEY and CDR2 is SMNVEV in the germline V gene (reference sequence). CDR3 region: CASRPTENQPQHF. CDR3 bases: TGTGCCAGCAGGCCGACAGAGAATCAGCCCCAGCATTTT.

The chain uses TRBV19 and TRBJ2-1, with 8 bases matching TRBD2. Germline V gene data show CDR1 as LNHDA and CDR2 as SQIVND (reference sequence). This CDR3 contains 16 residues. The V gene end was trimmed by 3 bases and the J gene end by 2 bases; junction bases not matched to a gene: 6. The CDR3 DNA reads as TGTGCCAGTAGTATTTCTGGAGCGGGGGCCTACAATGAGCAGTTCTTC. Encoded protein: CASSISGAGAYNEQFF.

The V call is TRBV28, the J call TRBJ2-3; perhaps TRBD1 as D (6 bases). The germline V and J ends were trimmed by 7 bases and 7 bases, with 15 bases remaining between them. The CDR3 length is 13 residues. Germline assignment: CDR1 MDHEN and CDR2 SYDVKM. The CDR3 reads CASMRTDTNTQYF. The CDR3, as DNA: TGTGCCAGCATGAGGACAGACACGAATACGCAGTATTTT.

The chain joins TRBV19 to TRBJ1-4; D ambiguous. CDR3 length equals 15 residues. CDR1 and CDR2 (germline): LNHDA, SQIVND (reference sequence). Trimming cost V 2 bases and J 8 bases, with 15 bases left between them. The CDR3 DNA sequence: TGTGCCAGTAGTATATTTCGTGGGGAGAAGGAAAAACTGTTTTTT. The encoded protein is CASSIFRGEKEKLFF.

This sequence joins TRBV30 and TRBJ1-2; weak D call: TRBD1 (6 bases). The germline CDR1 and CDR2 sequences are GTSNPN and SVGIG (reference sequence). Deletions cut 1 base from V and 2 bases from J, with 14 bases between. The CDR3 is 15 amino acids. As DNA, the CDR3 is TGTGCCTGGAGTGCTCCCCGACAGGAGAACTATGGCTACACCTTC. Its protein is CAWSAPRQENYGYTF. The entire variable domain, with the rest obtained from reference TRBV30 and TRBJ1-2, is as follows: SQTIHQWPATLVQPVGSPLSLECTVEGTSNPNLYWYRQAAGRGLQLLFYSVGIGQISSEVPQNLSASRPQDRQFILSSKKLLLSDSGFYLCAWSAPRQENYGYTFGSGTRLTVV.

In regard to this clone: Other DNA sequences in this sample translate to the same CDR3. V is TRBV27 and J is TRBJ2-2; perhaps TRBD1 as D (6 bases). The germline CDR1 and CDR2 sequences are MNHEY and SMNVEV (reference sequence). The CDR3 runs 14 residues. Trimming removed 3 bases from V and 4 bases from J, with 9 bases in between. The CDR3 sequence is CASSFRTATGELFF. DNA of the CDR3: TGTGCCAGCAGTTTCCGGACAGCCACCGGGGAGCTGTTTTTT.

The V and J genes are TRBV5-5 and TRBJ1-1; D perhaps matches TRBD1 (6 bases). This CDR3 region has 13 residues. Trimming took off 3 bases at V and 4 bases at J, with 10 bases between the two ends. In germline, CDR1 is SGHKS, CDR2 YYEKEE (reference sequence). The CDR3 nucleotides read TGTGCCAGCAGCTACACAGGGACCACTGAAGCTTTCTTT. Protein product: CASSYTGTTEAFF.

The chain recombines TRBV2 with TRBJ2-6; 8 nucleotides match TRBD1. Germline trimming cut 4 bases from V and 4 bases from J; bases unmatched to any gene: 3. This CDR3 has 15 amino acids. Germline V CDR1 and CDR2: SNHLY, FYNNEI. The CDR3 loop is CASSGDRLGANVLTF. The CDR3, as DNA: TGTGCCAGCAGTGGGGACAGGTTAGGGGCCAACGTCCTGACTTTC.

This clone was detected once. The chain joins TRBV5-1 to TRBJ1-6; perhaps TRBD1 as D (5 bases). The CDR3 contains 15 residues. The ends were cut back, 3 bases at V and 10 bases at J, with 17 bases in the middle. Germline CDR1 and CDR2: SGHRS and YFSETQ. The CDR3 coding sequence is TGCGCCAGCAGCTGGGGCGGGGGAAGGGACTCACCCCTCCACTTT. The encoded protein is CASSWGGGRDSPLHF.

This clone was counted once. The V and J genes are TRBV2 and TRBJ1-2; D perhaps matches TRBD1 (5 bases). Germline CDR1 and CDR2: SNHLY and FYNNEI. The CDR3 length is 15 residues. The germline V and J ends were trimmed by 0 bases and 4 bases, with 12 bases remaining between them. The CDR3 here is CASSEARGPSYGYTF. CDR3 sequence (DNA): TGTGCCAGCAGTGAAGCGCGGGGACCGTCCTATGGCTACACCTTC. Full variable domain (outside the CDR3, taken from reference TRBV2 and TRBJ1-2): EPEVTQTPSHQVTQMGQEVILRCVPISNHLYFYWYRQILGQKVEFLVSFYNNEISEKSEIFDDQFSVERPDGSNFTLKIRSTKLEDSAMYFCASSEARGPSYGYTFGSGTRLTVV.

The CDR3 loop reads CASSFGTTATYEQYF. In DNA, the CDR3 is TGTGCCAGCAGTTTCGGGACAACCGCTACCTACGAGCAGTACTTC. The chain carries TRBV28 and TRBJ2-7; the D gene is possibly TRBD1 (6 bases). The V and J ends lost 3 bases and 2 bases respectively, with 14 bases between them. CDR1 is MDHEN and CDR2 is SYDVKM in the germline V gene. There are 15 residues in the CDR3.

The rearrangement uses TRBV24-1 and TRBJ2-1; 7 nucleotides agree with TRBD2. The CDR3 totals 14 residues. CDR1 and CDR2 (germline): KGHDR, SFDVKD. With V trimmed by 9 bases and J by 0 bases, 4 bases remained unmatched. CDR3 loop: CATRPGGSYNEQFF. The CDR3 DNA follows: TGTGCCACCCGCCCGGGGGGCTCCTACAATGAGCAGTTCTTC.

The genes are TRBV7-6 and TRBJ2-1; 8 bases align to TRBD2. The V gene end was trimmed by 1 base and the J gene end by 2 bases; junction bases not matched to a gene: 4. Germline V gene sequence: CDR1 SGHVS, CDR2 FNYEAQ. The CDR3 length is 16 residues. The CDR3: CASSLVPAGAYNEQFF. CDR3 sequence (DNA): TGTGCCAGCAGCTTAGTTCCAGCGGGGGCCTACAATGAGCAGTTCTTC.

The chain links TRBV5-1 to TRBJ1-4; 8 nucleotides match TRBD1. Germline V gene data show CDR1 as SGHRS and CDR2 as YFSETQ. This CDR3 is 15 amino acids long. V lost 0 bases and J lost 8; bases outside the gene matches: 6. In DNA form, the CDR3 reads TGCGCCAGCAGCTTGGATGGACAGGGAGAGGAAAAACTGTTTTTT. Translating gives CASSLDGQGEEKLFF.

This sequence joins TRBV3-1 (or the pseudogene TRBV3-2) and TRBJ2-5, with D hard to call. CDR1 LGHDT and CDR2 YNNKEL come from the germline V gene (reference sequence). The CDR3 covers 13 residues. Trimming cost V 1 base and J 5 bases, with 8 bases left between them. The CDR3: CASSQVSFETQYF. In DNA, the CDR3 is TGTGCCAGCAGCCAAGTGTCATTTGAGACCCAGTACTTC.

V gene TRBV2 combines with J gene TRBJ2-3; D is uncertain. This CDR3 comprises 11 residues. Between the trimmed V and J ends, which lost 4 bases and 4 bases, there was a span of 3 bases. CDR1 and CDR2 (germline): SNHLY, FYNNEI. CDR3 bases: TGTGCCAGCAGTGTAGCAGATACGCAGTATTTT. Amino acids: CASSVADTQYF.